This TCR beta chain is drawn from a study of blood T cell repertoires in COVID-19. About the research overall: The United States, Italy and Spain were the sources of the acute and convalescent COVID-19 samples. Sample material is recorded as cDNA or gDNA derived from T cells, B-cell-depleted T cells, or PBMCs.

J was trimmed by 7 bases and V by 3 bases; bases with no gene match: 7. The CDR3 is 14 residues long. CDR1 and CDR2 from the germline V gene are SQVTM and ANQGSEA. Authors' analysis steps: Estimated nucleated cell counts came from reference gene primer amplification. Sequencing was performed with immunoSEQ multiplex PCR; in TCRdb, only in-frame clones are kept and a portion is missing. That table is the source of V, J and clone size, and D and trimming were worked out from the DNA. The sample shows roughly 54,000 clones, 85% to 90% of them seen only once. This TCR derives from a human donor in a cohort sampled during active COVID-19. The sample comprised peripheral blood. This sequence joins TRBV29-1 and TRBJ2-2; 8 bases map to TRBD1. CDR3 in DNA: TGCAGCGTTGAGGACGGACAGGGCGGCGGGGAGCTGTTTTTT. Protein sequence: CSVEDGQGGGELFF.